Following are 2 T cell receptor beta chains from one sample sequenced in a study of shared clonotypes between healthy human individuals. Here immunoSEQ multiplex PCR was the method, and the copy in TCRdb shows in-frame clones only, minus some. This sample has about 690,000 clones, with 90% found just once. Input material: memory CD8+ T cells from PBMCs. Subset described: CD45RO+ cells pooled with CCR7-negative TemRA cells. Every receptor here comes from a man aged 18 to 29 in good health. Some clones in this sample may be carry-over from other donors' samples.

CDR3 region: CASSLVVVYNEQFF. The CDR3 bases are TGTGCCAGCAGTTTGGTGGTTGTGTACAATGAGCAGTTCTTC. The gene calls are TRBV28 and TRBJ2-1; D unclear. CDR3 size: 14 residues. V dropped 3 bases and J dropped 4 bases, with 10 bases sitting between them. The germline V gene encodes CDR1 MDHEN and CDR2 SYDVKM.

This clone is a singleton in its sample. The CDR3 region has the DNA TGCGCCAGCAGCCAGGGCCTTTGGACTAGCGTTTGGTTCTTC. Translating gives CASSQGLWTSVWFF. This sequence joins TRBV4-1 and TRBJ2-1; 9 bases fit TRBD2. The germline CDR1 and CDR2 sequences are MGHRA and YSYEKL. Trimming took 3 bases from V and 15 from J; bases not matched to a gene: 12. The CDR3 spans 14 residues.